This entry concerns a single T cell receptor beta chain. Its antigen remains unknown. The method was immunoSEQ multiplex PCR; TCRdb's version includes in-frame clones alone and lacks a portion of them. There are fewer than 85,000 clones in the sample; just under 95% occur only once, and less than 20% lies in the top ten. CDR1 and CDR2 from the germline V gene are SNHLY and FYNNEI. CDR3 length: 18 amino acids. V gave up 2 bases and J gave up 4 bases, with 23 bases separating them. The source of the sample is a study of siplizumab effects on memory and regulatory T cells. Study outcomes and limitations: In unstimulated cells, naive T cells appeared more diverse than memory T cells and seemed major alloresponse contributors. Among sequences traceable to unstimulated CD4+ memory cells, alloreactive ones were significantly reduced by siplizumab.

The chain couples TRBV2 to TRBJ2-5, with D uncertain. The TCR was taken from a human donor in good health. The sample consisted of CD8+ T cells sorted from blood. The CDR3 reads CASSELDVNTEMPETQYF. CDR3 DNA sequence: TGTGCCAGCAGTGAACTAGACGTCAACACCGAAATGCCAGAGACCCAGTACTTC.